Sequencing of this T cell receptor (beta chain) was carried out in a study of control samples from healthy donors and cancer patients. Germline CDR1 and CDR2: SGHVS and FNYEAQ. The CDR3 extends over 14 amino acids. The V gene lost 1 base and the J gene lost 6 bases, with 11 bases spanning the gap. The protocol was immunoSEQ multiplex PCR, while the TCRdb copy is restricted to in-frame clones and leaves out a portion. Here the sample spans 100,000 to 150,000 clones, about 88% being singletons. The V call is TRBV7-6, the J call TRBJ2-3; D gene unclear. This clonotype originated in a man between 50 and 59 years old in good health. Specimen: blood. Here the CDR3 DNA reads TGTGCCAGCAGCTTAGAGGGCCGGGTCGATACGCAGTATTTT. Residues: CASSLEGRVDTQYF.